This entry describes one T cell receptor beta chain. Original processing notes: Counts of nucleated cells, estimated from reference gene primer amplification, were obtained. The method was immunoSEQ multiplex PCR; TCRdb's version includes in-frame clones alone and lacks a portion of them. Clonal size and the V and J genes are those of that table, whereas D and trimming came from the DNA. The repertoire holds roughly 250,000 clones, with about nine tenths as singletons. The sample originates from a study of blood T cell repertoires in COVID-19. About the research overall: Sites in the United States, Italy and Spain provided acute and convalescent COVID-19 samples. T cells, B-cell-depleted T cells, or PBMCs supplied cDNA or gDNA.

Trimming took 6 bases from V and 2 from J, leaving 14 bases between them. The germline V gene has CDR1 MNHEY and CDR2 SVGAGI. The CDR3 has 15 residues. This chain connects TRBV6-5 to TRBJ1-5, with D perhaps matching TRBD1 (5 bases). Sequencing was done on a sample of peripheral blood. This sequence was found in a man aged 60 to 75 who had recovered from COVID-19. The CDR3 DNA is TGTGCCAGCAGACTCCAGGGTGGTCGCAATCAGCCCCAGCATTTT. It encodes CASRLQGGRNQPQHF.